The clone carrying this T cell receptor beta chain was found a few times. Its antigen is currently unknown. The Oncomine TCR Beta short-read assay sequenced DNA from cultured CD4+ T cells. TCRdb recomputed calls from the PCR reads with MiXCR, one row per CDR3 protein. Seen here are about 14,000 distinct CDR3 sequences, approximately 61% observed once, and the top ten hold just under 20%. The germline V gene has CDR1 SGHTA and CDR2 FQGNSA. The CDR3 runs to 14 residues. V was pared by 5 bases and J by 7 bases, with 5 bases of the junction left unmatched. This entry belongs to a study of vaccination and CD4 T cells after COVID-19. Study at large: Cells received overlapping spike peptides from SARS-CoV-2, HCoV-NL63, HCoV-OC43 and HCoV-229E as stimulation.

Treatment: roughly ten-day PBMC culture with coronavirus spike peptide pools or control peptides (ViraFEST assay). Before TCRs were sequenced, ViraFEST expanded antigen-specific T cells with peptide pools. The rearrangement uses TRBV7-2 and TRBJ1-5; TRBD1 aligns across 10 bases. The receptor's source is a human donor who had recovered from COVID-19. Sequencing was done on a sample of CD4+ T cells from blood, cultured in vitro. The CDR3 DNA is TGTGCCAGCAGCCGGGACAGGGGAGGACAGCCCCAGCATTTT. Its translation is CASSRDRGGQPQHF.